Given below is one T cell receptor beta chain in context. The antigen is undetermined. Sequencing was performed with immunoSEQ multiplex PCR; in TCRdb, only in-frame clones are kept and a portion is missing. Counted here are under 400,000 clones, about nine tenths occurring once; the ten biggest clones make up about 0.8%. The record originates from a study of cytomegalovirus exposure and HLA in healthy donors. General study findings and limits: Subsequent analysis found a tendency for first-cohort TCR clusters to co-occur within the approximately 130 validation repertoires. In vitro checks showed that a few CMV-associated chains really do target CMV antigens. A classifier reportedly called cytomegalovirus status with high sensitivity and specificity. Researchers catalogued roughly 150 TCR beta chains as cytomegalovirus-associated.

The germline V gene encodes CDR1 MNHEY and CDR2 SVGAGI. CDR3 length: 16 residues. V was trimmed by 1 base and J by 0 bases, leaving 9 bases between them. This receptor was taken from a woman aged 18-29 years in good health and CMV-seronegative. V gene TRBV6-5 combines with J gene TRBJ2-2; D may be TRBD1 (5 bases). The sequenced sample was PBMCs. CDR3 sequence: CASSYWGRANTGELFF. In DNA, the CDR3 is TGTGCCAGCAGTTACTGGGGCAGGGCGAACACCGGGGAGCTGTTTTTT.